Following are 9 T cell receptor beta chains from one sample sequenced in a study of Tregs in tolerant kidney transplant recipients (dated 2019 in TCRdb). What the time point label conveys for this sample: 6 months after combined kidney and bone marrow transplant. Related donors were used in the transplants with nonmyeloablative bone marrow transplantation, and mixed chimerism was transient in the human trials. Library prep was done by the immunoSEQ multiplex PCR assay. TCRdb took over this immuneACCESS table, retaining in-frame rearrangements with V and J assigned. Such tables are incomplete; in checked studies, under half of the missing clones stem from an unresolved V gene, and the remainder is unexplained. The sample profile shows about 64,000 clones; roughly 86% of them were found once. The top ten hold 3.8% of the sample. Sequencing was performed on CD4+ T cells from blood (PBMCs), taken 6 months after the transplant. These receptors were obtained from a human patient who received a combined kidney and bone marrow transplant. Once a transplant has taken place, some T cells may be donor derived.

V gene TRBV7-2 combines with J gene TRBJ2-3; D gene unclear. Germline V lookup: CDR1 SGHTA, CDR2 FQGNSA. Trimming removed 8 bases from V and 2 bases from J, with 8 bases in between. CDR3 length: 12 residues. Here the CDR3 reads CASVQATDTQYF. CDR3 sequence (DNA): TGTGCCAGCGTCCAGGCCACAGATACGCAGTATTTT.

The count of this clone is one. The rearrangement joins TRBV5-1 to TRBJ1-1; D possibly corresponds to TRBD1 (6 bases). The germline V and J ends were trimmed by 5 bases and 5 bases, with 16 bases remaining between them. This CDR3 is built from 14 residues. CDR1 is SGHRS and CDR2 is YFSETQ in the germline V gene. The CDR3 coding sequence is TGCGCCAGCAGGCTCGCCTGGGGGCGAACTGAAGCTTTCTTT. Amino acids: CASRLAWGRTEAFF.

V and J are TRBV5-4 and TRBJ2-2; 11 nucleotides line up with TRBD2. The length of the CDR3 is 16 residues. Germline values: CDR1 SGHNT, CDR2 YYREEE (reference sequence). V lost 0 bases to trimming and J lost 6 bases; unmatched junction nucleotides: 4. CDR3 DNA sequence: TGTGCCAGCAGCTTGGTCGGTAGCGGGAGGGCCGGGGAGCTGTTTTTT. This codes for CASSLVGSGRAGELFF. The full variable domain, completed using reference TRBV5-4 and TRBJ2-2, is ETGVTQSPTHLIKTRGQQVTLRCSSQSGHNTVSWYQQALGQGPQFIFQYYREEENGRGNFPPRFSGLQFPNYSSELNVNALELDDSALYLCASSLVGSGRAGELFFGEGSRLTVL.

The chain recombines TRBV30 with TRBJ1-2; D uncertain. Per germline, CDR1 GTSNPN and CDR2 SVGIG (reference sequence). The CDR3 has 14 residues. With 0 bases removed from V and 2 bases from J, the gap between germline ends came to 10 bases. The CDR3 protein is CAWSVRQANYGYTF. CDR3 coding DNA: TGTGCCTGGAGTGTAAGGCAGGCCAACTATGGCTACACCTTC.

V usage is TRBV21-1 and J usage is TRBJ1-5; TRBD1, the D gene given by the table, was not confirmed from the DNA. TRBV21-1 is reported as a pseudogene. This CDR3 spans 11 amino acids. CDR3 nucleotides: TGTGCCACGACAGGGCATCAGCCCCAGCATTTT. The encoded protein is CATTGHQPQHF.

This chain joins TRBV5-1 and TRBJ2-7; unclear D gene. The CDR3 is 13 residues long. Germline lookup yields CDR1 SGHRS and CDR2 YFSETQ. V lost 0 bases, J lost 3 bases, and 7 bases lay in between. The CDR3 nucleotides are TGCGCCAGCAGCTTGGCGGAGAGCTACGAGCAGTACTTC. Translating it yields CASSLAESYEQYF.

The rearrangement links TRBV4-3 to TRBJ1-2; D call uncertain. The CDR3 extends over 14 amino acids. Germline lookup yields CDR1 LGHNA and CDR2 YSLEER. Trimming cost V 2 bases and J 1 base, with 8 bases left between them. CDR3 residues: CASSQLPGNYGYTF. For the CDR3, the DNA is TGCGCCAGCAGCCAACTCCCGGGTAACTATGGCTACACCTTC.

The J gene is TRBJ2-1, the V gene TRBV5-1; 8 bases match TRBD2. Germline V gene lookup returns CDR1 SGHRS and CDR2 YFSETQ. V lost 2 bases to trimming and J lost 1 base; unmatched junction nucleotides: 2. This CDR3 contains 15 residues. The CDR3 protein is CASSFTSGSYNEQFF. The CDR3 DNA reads TGCGCCAGCAGCTTTACTAGCGGATCCTACAATGAGCAGTTCTTC. Using reference TRBV5-1 and TRBJ2-1 for the parts outside the CDR3, the full variable domain is KAGVTQTPRYLIKTRGQQVTLSCSPISGHRSVSWYQQTPGQGLQFLFEYFSETQRNKGNFPGRFSGRQFSNSRSEMNVSTLELGDSALYLCASSFTSGSYNEQFFGPGTRLTVL.

The chain uses TRBV4-3 and TRBJ2-5; D possibly corresponds to TRBD1 (6 bases). Trimming took off 3 bases at V and 3 bases at J, with 11 bases between the two ends. The CDR3 extends over 14 amino acids. Looked up from germline, CDR1 is LGHNA and CDR2 is YSLEER. CDR3 coding DNA: TGCGCCAGCAGCCACGGACAGTGGGAAGAGACCCAGTACTTC. This encodes CASSHGQWEETQYF.